A single sample gave rise to the 29 T cell receptor beta chains below, sequenced in a study of CD8+CD57+ T cells in acquired aplastic anemia. Genomic DNA provided the template from which TCR beta VDJ and CDR3 profiles were obtained. MiXCR, applied by TCRdb to the reads, yields one record per CDR3 protein. The sample lists tens of thousands of distinct CDR3 sequences; under 50% were seen once. What was sequenced was sorted CD4+, CD8+, or CD8+CD57+ T cells (not recorded which) from PBMCs. The origin of the receptors is a human donor in good health, serving as a control.

In this sample, this clonotype turned up a few times. The V call is TRBV25-1, the J call TRBJ1-6, with 8 bases matching TRBD1. The CDR3 runs to 17 residues. J gave up 9 bases and V 5 bases, and 15 bases lay outside the gene matches. The V gene's germline CDR1 is MGHDK and CDR2 SYGVNS. CDR3 in amino acids: CASSPPLDRGPSSPLHF. In nucleotides, the CDR3 is TGTGCCAGCAGTCCACCACTAGACAGGGGACCTTCTTCACCCCTCCACTTT.

The chain uses TRBV12-3 or TRBV12-4 and TRBJ1-6; the D gene is possibly TRBD1 (5 bases). Trimming shortened V by 5 bases and J by 8 bases, and 16 bases separated the two germline ends. This CDR3 contains 15 residues. The CDR3 sequence is CASSASGGRDSPLHF. As DNA, the CDR3 is TGTGCCAGCAGTGCATCGGGTGGCAGGGATTCACCCCTCCACTTT.

This clonotype was observed many times. The chain employs TRBV7-9 and TRBJ1-2; 9 positions agree with TRBD1. Trimming at V came to 5 bases and at J to 6 bases, leaving 10 bases not matched to a gene. Germline V gene data show CDR1 as SEHNR and CDR2 as FQNEAQ (reference sequence). CDR3 length equals 15 residues. CDR3: CASSDTGGGFDGYTF. The DNA of the CDR3 is TGTGCCAGCAGCGACACAGGGGGCGGGTTCGATGGCTACACCTTC.

This chain connects TRBV29-1 to TRBJ1-2; no clear D. The V end was cut by 1 base, the J end by 8 bases, with 17 bases between. The CDR3 covers 14 residues. Per germline, CDR1 SQVTM and CDR2 ANQGSEA. Here the CDR3 DNA reads TGCAGCGTTGAAGGGGGTAGAGGAGTCGGGGGCTACACCTTC. This gives the protein CSVEGGRGVGGYTF.

The chain recombines TRBV9 with TRBJ1-4; D is unresolved. V shed 0 bases and J shed 8 bases, with 11 bases lying between them. There are 14 residues in the CDR3. CDR1 is SGDLS and CDR2 is YYNGEE in the germline V gene. CDR3 residues: CASSVGGSWEKLFF. DNA of the CDR3: TGTGCCAGCAGCGTAGGGGGTAGTTGGGAAAAACTGTTTTTT.

This clonotype was seen repeatedly, ten times or more. This chain joins TRBV9 and TRBJ1-3; no firm D call. The V gene's germline CDR1 is SGDLS and CDR2 YYNGEE. CDR3 length: 13 amino acids. The ends were cut back, 4 bases at V and 0 bases at J, with 5 bases in the middle. CDR3 sequence reads: CASSPFSGNTIYF. CDR3 nucleotides: TGTGCCAGCAGCCCATTCTCTGGAAACACCATATATTTT.

The gene calls are TRBV15 and TRBJ1-5; weak D call: TRBD1 (5 bases). The CDR3 consists of 16 residues. The germline V gene encodes CDR1 LNHNV and CDR2 YYDKDF (reference sequence). The V gene lost 1 base and the J gene lost 9 bases, with 19 bases spanning the gap. CDR3 sequence: CATSRARVDSPWPQHF. CDR3 nucleotides: TGTGCCACCAGCAGAGCCCGAGTCGACAGCCCGTGGCCCCAGCATTTT. Full variable domain (rest looked up from reference TRBV15 and TRBJ1-5): DAMVIQNPRYQVTQFGKPVTLSCSQTLNHNVMYWYQQKSSQAPKLLFHYYDKDFNNEADTPDNFQSRRPNTSFCFLDIRSPGLGDTAMYLCATSRARVDSPWPQHFGDGTRLSIL.

The sample holds many counts of this clonotype. V is TRBV24-1 and J is TRBJ2-6, with D uncertain. V lost 4 bases to trimming and J lost 4 bases, with 7 bases between them. The CDR3 spans 14 residues. Germline V gene sequence: CDR1 KGHDR, CDR2 SFDVKD. The CDR3: CATSDSLGANVLTF. In DNA form, the CDR3 reads TGTGCCACCAGTGACTCTCTCGGGGCCAACGTCCTGACTTTC.

This clonotype came up a few times. The CDR3 DNA follows: TGTGCCATCAGTGAAGAACCCACCTATTCCTACGAGCAGTACTTC. This translates into CAISEEPTYSYEQYF. This chain uses TRBV10-3 with TRBJ2-7; D not resolved. The length of the CDR3 is 15 residues. V was trimmed by 3 bases and J by 1 base, leaving 13 bases between them. CDR1 is ENHRY and CDR2 is SYGVKD in the germline V gene.

Concerning this clonotype: The conserved final phenylalanine or tryptophan is absent from the CDR3, which likely points to a read error. No DNA is shown, since the ends of the CDR3 on it are uncertain; the CDR3 is the one TCRdb lists. This rearrangement joins TRBV19 to TRBJ1-5. CDR1 and CDR2 (germline): LNHDA, SQIVND (reference sequence). The CDR3 extends over 9 residues, inclusive of both ends. The CDR3 sequence is CASRSPLHR.

This clonotype was picked up many times. V usage is TRBV4-1 and J usage is TRBJ1-3; TRBD1 is a possible D gene (5 bases). Deletions cut 0 bases from V and 4 bases from J, with 7 bases between. The CDR3 has 14 amino acids. Germline assignment: CDR1 MGHRA and CDR2 YSYEKL. CDR3 nucleotide sequence: TGCGCCAGCAGCCAAGACCAGGGCGGAAACACCATATATTTT. Its translation: CASSQDQGGNTIYF.

This rearrangement joins TRBV5-5 to TRBJ2-5; maybe TRBD1 (6 bases). With 0 bases removed from V and 2 bases from J, the gap between germline ends came to 14 bases. The CDR3 runs 16 residues. Germline-derived CDR1 and CDR2 are SGHKS and YYEKEE (reference sequence). CDR3 in amino acids: CASSLAPSRGQETQYF. DNA for the CDR3: TGTGCCAGCAGCTTGGCCCCTTCTAGGGGGCAAGAGACCCAGTACTTC. Full variable domain (remainder filled in from reference TRBV5-5 and TRBJ2-5): DAGVTQSPTHLIKTRGQQVTLRCSPISGHKSVSWYQQVLGQGPQFIFQYYEKEERGRGNFPDRFSARQFPNYSSELNVNALLLGDSALYLCASSLAPSRGQETQYFGPGTRLLVL.

This clonotype came up many times. The J gene is TRBJ2-7, the V gene TRBV6-5; 7 positions match TRBD1. The CDR3 is 14 amino acids. Trimming cost V 5 bases and J 2 bases; bases outside gene matches: 6. Germline V gene lookup returns CDR1 MNHEY and CDR2 SVGAGI. For the CDR3, the DNA is TGTGCCAGCAGTCTTAGGGGACAGCCCTACGAGCAGTACTTC. The encoded protein is CASSLRGQPYEQYF.

The rearrangement joins TRBV20-1 to TRBJ2-7, with D perhaps TRBD2 (6 bases). Trimming took off 1 base at V and 3 bases at J, with 19 bases between the two ends. The CDR3 is made up of 16 amino acids. CDR1 is DFQATT, CDR2 SNEGSKA, per germline (reference sequence). This CDR3 reads CSARASGLLTSYEQYF. CDR3 DNA: TGCAGTGCTAGAGCCTCGGGACTTCTTACCAGCTACGAGCAGTACTTC.

This clonotype was seen a handful of times. This chain links TRBV12-5 with TRBJ2-3, with D maybe TRBD2 (6 bases). This CDR3 is 14 amino acids long. CDR1 is LGHNT, CDR2 FRNRAP, per germline. The germline V and J ends were trimmed by 2 bases and 4 bases, with 10 bases remaining between them. The CDR3 nucleotides are TGTGCTAGTGGTTTGTGGGGAGGACCAGATACGCAGTATTTT. This translates into CASGLWGGPDTQYF.

CDR3 protein: CASSLVYTTYEQYF. The CDR3 DNA reads as TGCGCCAGCAGCTTGGTATACACTACCTACGAGCAGTACTTC. The chain links TRBV5-1 to TRBJ2-7; D not resolved. The CDR3 contains 14 residues. Trimming shortened V by 0 bases and J by 2 bases, and 9 bases separated the two germline ends. The V gene's germline CDR1 is SGHRS and CDR2 YFSETQ.

This clonotype was picked up many times. This chain joins TRBV10-3 and TRBJ2-7; D call uncertain. The ends were cut back, 8 bases at V and 3 bases at J, with 14 bases in the middle. From germline, CDR1 is ENHRY and CDR2 SYGVKD. This CDR3 region has 13 residues. For the CDR3, the DNA is TGTGCCATCCGGCAGGATGAATTCTACGAGCAGTACTTC. Its translation: CAIRQDEFYEQYF.

About this clonotype itself: Just one base apart from a much larger clone, this may be a read error. This chain links TRBV19 with TRBJ1-3; 7 bases line up with TRBD1. Looked up from germline, CDR1 is LNHDA and CDR2 is SQIVND (reference sequence). The CDR3 runs 17 residues. The V segment lost 4 bases and the J segment 2 bases; nucleotides outside the gene matches: 11. CDR3 protein: CASSTLDRSSPGNTIYF. The DNA for the CDR3 is TGTGCCAGTAGTACCCTGGACAGGTCCAGCCCTGGAAACACCATATATTTT.

This clonotype has only a few counts. The chain recombines TRBV29-1 with TRBJ2-1, with 7 bases fitting TRBD1. The CDR3 runs to 12 residues. The V and J ends lost 7 bases and 6 bases, in that order; junction bases with no gene match: 6. The germline V gene encodes CDR1 SQVTM and CDR2 ANQGSEA. CDR3 sequence reads: CSALRTGNEQFF. CDR3 coding DNA: TGCAGCGCCCTTCGGACAGGCAATGAGCAGTTCTTC.

V is TRBV10-2 and J is TRBJ2-7, with 7 bases aligning to TRBD2. CDR3 length: 13 residues. Losses at the gene ends were 6 bases for V and 4 bases for J; bases not matched to a gene: 6. Germline V gene sequence: CDR1 WSHSY, CDR2 SAAADI. CDR3 nucleotide sequence: TGCGCCAGCAGCCAAAGCGGGGTGTACGAGCAGTACGTC. Encoded protein: CASSQSGVYEQYV.

V gene TRBV7-8 combines with J gene TRBJ2-5, with unresolved D. V dropped 4 bases and J dropped 1 base, with 10 bases sitting between them. Germline assignment: CDR1 SGHVS and CDR2 FQNEAQ. The CDR3 consists of 14 residues. In DNA form, the CDR3 reads TGTGCCAGCAGCTCTCTAGGGCCCCAAGAGACCCAGTACTTC. The encoded protein is CASSSLGPQETQYF.

Ten or more counts support this clonotype. The rearrangement joins TRBV10-3 to TRBJ2-3; D perhaps matches TRBD1 (6 bases). V was trimmed by 11 bases and J by 2 bases, leaving 17 bases between them. CDR1 ENHRY and CDR2 SYGVKD come from the germline V gene. The CDR3 has 14 amino acids. The CDR3 protein is CALSVRDNTDTQYF. The CDR3 bases are TGTGCCCTCTCGGTCCGGGACAACACAGATACGCAGTATTTT.

Points on this clonotype: Given a much more abundant clone one base away, this may be a read error. V usage is TRBV25-1 and J usage is TRBJ2-3, with D unresolved. The J call could be wrong; TRBJ1-5 is a better fit for the DNA end. The CDR3 is 14 residues long. Germline values: CDR1 MGHDK, CDR2 SYGVNS. The CDR3 spells CASSAPELPDTQHF. Here the CDR3 DNA reads TGTGCCAGCAGCGCCCCAGAGCTCCCAGATACGCAGCATTTT.

Ten or more counts support this clonotype. The chain joins TRBV3-1 to TRBJ2-7; a weak D match, TRBD2 (5 bases). Between the trimmed V and J ends, which lost 1 base and 6 bases, there was a span of 10 bases. The CDR3 totals 13 residues. The germline V gene encodes CDR1 LGHDT and CDR2 YNNKEL (reference sequence). The CDR3 region is CASSQGTGIEQYF. In nucleotides, the CDR3 is TGTGCCAGCAGCCAAGGAACGGGGATCGAGCAGTACTTC.

This clonotype appeared many times. The chain uses TRBV20-1 and TRBJ1-1; D remains ambiguous. CDR1 DFQATT and CDR2 SNEGSKA come from the germline V gene (reference sequence). There are 10 residues in the CDR3. V was clipped by 2 bases and J by 7 bases, with 5 bases between them. CDR3: CSARKFEAFF. The CDR3 DNA sequence: TGCAGTGCTAGAAAGTTTGAAGCTTTCTTT.

The rearrangement uses TRBV20-1 and TRBJ2-7, with TRBD1 matching 10 bases. The CDR3 sequence is 14 residues long. J was trimmed by 0 bases and V by 2 bases; bases with no gene match: 1. Germline CDR1 and CDR2: DFQATT and SNEGSKA (reference sequence). The CDR3 nucleotides are TGCAGTGCTAGACGGGACAGGGGCTCCTACGAGCAGTACTTC. This gives the protein CSARRDRGSYEQYF.

This clonotype was counted at least ten times. The chain has TRBV24-1 and TRBJ2-2; tentatively, D is TRBD1 (6 bases). Trimming cost V 0 bases and J 0 bases, with 7 bases left between them. Germline loops: CDR1 KGHDR, CDR2 SFDVKD. This CDR3 region has 16 residues. The CDR3 nucleotides read TGTGCCACCAGTGATTTGAAGGGGGCGAACACCGGGGAGCTGTTTTTT. It is translated as CATSDLKGANTGELFF.

This clonotype has just one count. V and J are TRBV2 and TRBJ1-6, with 8 nucleotides matching TRBD1. This CDR3 contains 14 residues. The germline CDR1 and CDR2 sequences are SNHLY and FYNNEI. The V and J ends lost 10 bases and 7 bases, in that order; junction bases with no gene match: 9. The CDR3: CAIRDAGGNSPLHF. The CDR3 coding sequence is TGTGCCATACGGGATGCAGGGGGCAATTCACCCCTCCACTTT. The full variable domain, with the rest looked up from reference TRBV2 and TRBJ1-6, is EPEVTQTPSHQVTQMGQEVILRCVPISNHLYFYWYRQILGQKVEFLVSFYNNEISEKSEIFDDQFSVERPDGSNFTLKIRSTKLEDSAMYFCAIRDAGGNSPLHFGNGTRLTVT.

This chain links TRBV15 with TRBJ1-6; D gene ambiguous. Trimming cost V 2 bases and J 8 bases, with 4 bases left between them. The CDR3 spans 12 residues. The germline V gene encodes CDR1 LNHNV and CDR2 YYDKDF (reference sequence). The CDR3: CATSRPDSPLHF. CDR3 in DNA: TGTGCCACCAGCAGACCTGATTCACCCCTCCACTTT.